One and the same sample provided the 10 T cell receptor beta chains below, sequenced in a study of CD8 T cells in ankylosing spondylitis (dated by TCRdb to 2016 to 2017). Overall results and qualifications from the work: Blood from ankylosing spondylitis patients appeared to be characterized by a TCR beta motif made up of seven or eight highly homologous amino acid variants.

Libraries came from 5' RACE. Sequencing was performed on an Illumina HiSeq 2500. TCRdb reran the public reads through fastp at Q25 and MiXCR, keeping productive beta chains. Entries that share a CDR3 protein sequence are merged under the most common genes and DNA. This sample is represented by roughly 440,000 distinct CDR3 sequences; roughly 18% of them were singletons. Clones ranked in the top ten supply over 1% of the sample. Their antigens remain unidentified. The source material was blood, either unsorted or a sorted T cell fraction (not recorded which). The receptors were sampled from a male donor with ankylosing spondylitis.

This clonotype was observed at least ten times. V is TRBV5-1 and J is TRBJ1-2, with 8 nucleotides matching TRBD1. Trimming took 4 bases from V and 2 from J; bases not matched to a gene: 4. Germline values: CDR1 SGHRS, CDR2 YFSETQ. The CDR3 consists of 14 residues. This chain's CDR3 is CASSPTGENYGYTF. The CDR3 nucleotides read TGCGCCAGCAGCCCGACAGGGGAAAACTATGGCTACACCTTC.

The genes are TRBV28 and TRBJ2-1; no definite D call. The CDR3 sequence is 13 residues long. Trimming pared 4 bases from V and 7 bases from J, leaving 11 bases between. Germline V lookup: CDR1 MDHEN, CDR2 SYDVKM. CDR3 protein: CASSYPLKNEQFF. CDR3 in DNA: TGTGCCAGCAGTTACCCGCTGAAGAATGAGCAGTTCTTC. The full variable domain, in which reference TRBV28 and TRBJ2-1 provide the parts outside the CDR3, is DVKVTQSSRYLVKRTGEKVFLECVQDMDHENMFWYRQDPGLGLRLIYFSYDVKMKEKGDIPEGYSVSREKKERFSLILESASTNQTSMYLCASSYPLKNEQFFGPGTRLTVL.

This clonotype has ten or more counts. This chain connects TRBV4-3 to TRBJ2-1; 11 bases are a match to TRBD2. After removal of 4 bases from V and 6 bases from J, the junction contained 2 bases not matched to a gene. Germline assignment: CDR1 LGHNA and CDR2 YSLEER. The CDR3 contains 14 residues. The CDR3 spells CASSLLAGGNEQFF. In nucleotides, the CDR3 is TGCGCCAGCAGCCTCCTAGCGGGAGGCAATGAGCAGTTCTTC.

This clonotype was picked up a small number of times. This rearrangement joins TRBV4-1 to TRBJ1-3; tentatively, D is TRBD1 (6 bases). Trimming pared 0 bases from V and 0 bases from J, leaving 18 bases between. The CDR3 extends over 19 amino acids. The V gene's germline CDR1 is MGHRA and CDR2 YSYEKL. The CDR3 region is CASSQDYYRAHPSGNTIYF. DNA of the CDR3: TGCGCCAGCAGCCAAGATTACTACAGGGCCCATCCCTCTGGAAACACCATATATTTT.

This clonotype was seen a handful of times. The chain carries TRBV6-2 or TRBV6-3 and TRBJ1-2; no reliable D call. V lost 3 bases and J lost 4, with 12 bases in between. The CDR3 covers 14 residues. The germline V gene has CDR1 MNHEY and CDR2 SVGEGT. CDR3 loop: CASSYRSPGYGYTF. The CDR3 region has the DNA TGTGCCAGCAGTTATCGGTCTCCTGGCTATGGCTACACCTTC.

This clonotype was recorded a few times. The chain is built from TRBV19 and TRBJ1-5; possibly TRBD1 for D (6 bases). Trimming removed 0 bases from V and 5 bases from J, with 17 bases in between. CDR1 and CDR2 from the germline V gene are LNHDA and SQIVND (reference sequence). The CDR3 spans 17 residues. Here the CDR3 DNA reads TGTGCCAGTAGTATAGATCTGGATACAGGGACTTATCAGCCCCAGCATTTT. Protein: CASSIDLDTGTYQPQHF.

In its sample, this clonotype was seen many times. V and J are TRBV7-8 and TRBJ1-6; no firm D call. Trimming pared 0 bases from V and 1 base from J, leaving 10 bases between. The CDR3 loop spans 17 amino acids. Germline CDR1 and CDR2: SGHVS and FQNEAQ. CDR3 protein: CASSLARLGSYNSPLHF. In DNA, the CDR3 is TGTGCCAGCAGCTTAGCAAGACTCGGATCCTATAATTCACCCCTCCACTTT.

This clonotype was detected only a few times. The V gene is TRBV20-1, the J gene TRBJ2-1; tentative D call: TRBD2 (7 bases). The CDR3 spans 15 residues. Trimming cost V 6 bases and J 5 bases, with 20 bases left between them. Germline loops: CDR1 DFQATT, CDR2 SNEGSKA (reference sequence). The CDR3 loop is CSALLWGGADNEQFF. The CDR3 DNA is TGCAGTGCCCTACTCTGGGGGGGGGCGGACAATGAGCAGTTCTTC.

This clonotype turned up a few times. The CDR3 sequence is CSARESSQETQYF. The CDR3 DNA follows: TGCAGTGCTAGAGAGTCCAGCCAAGAGACCCAGTACTTC. The chain recombines TRBV20-1 with TRBJ2-5, with D unclear. CDR1 DFQATT and CDR2 SNEGSKA come from the germline V gene (reference sequence). Trimming stripped 0 bases from V and 1 base from J, with 6 bases between. This CDR3 region has 13 residues.

The chain combines TRBV2 with TRBJ1-3, with D maybe TRBD1 (5 bases). In germline, CDR1 is SNHLY, CDR2 FYNNEI. V dropped 1 base and J dropped 0 bases, with 7 bases sitting between them. This CDR3 has 15 amino acids. CDR3 sequence reads: CASSEEGLSGNTIYF. The CDR3, as DNA: TGTGCCAGCAGTGAAGAGGGACTCTCTGGAAACACCATATATTTT.